This entry describes one T cell receptor beta chain. As yet, its antigen is unknown. These data are taken from a study of T cells expressing NK-cell markers. At the level of the study: Cells sorted as CD3+CD56+NKG2C+, CD3+CD56+NKG2C- and CD3+CD56-NKG2C+ T cells supplied the TCR beta repertoires. Most of the eight sequenced donors tested HCMV-seropositive; one tested seronegative. Overall study results and limits: The study found dominant NKG2C+ clonotypes at about 1.0-7.0% of CD8+ T cells in roughly six donors. Topping the CD3+CD56-NKG2C+ fraction as well were these clonotypes, in several donors.

TCRdb reworked the 5' RACE reads into one entry per CDR3 protein, no DNA. Seen in this sample are 300,000 to 500,000 distinct CDR3 sequences; the ten most common clones hold around 11%. The material sequenced was blood T cells: a sorted CD56 or NKG2C T cell subset, CD4+ or CD8+ T cells, or bulk PBMC T cells (not recorded which). This sequence was found in a woman between 50 and 59 years old in good health.

The CDR3 spells CASSGGGDTRGFGNTIYF. The chain joins TRBV7-9 to TRBJ1-3; TCRdb lists TRBD1, though no DNA is available to test this call. The CDR3 contains 18 residues. Germline V gene lookup returns CDR1 SEHNR and CDR2 FQNEAQ (reference sequence).